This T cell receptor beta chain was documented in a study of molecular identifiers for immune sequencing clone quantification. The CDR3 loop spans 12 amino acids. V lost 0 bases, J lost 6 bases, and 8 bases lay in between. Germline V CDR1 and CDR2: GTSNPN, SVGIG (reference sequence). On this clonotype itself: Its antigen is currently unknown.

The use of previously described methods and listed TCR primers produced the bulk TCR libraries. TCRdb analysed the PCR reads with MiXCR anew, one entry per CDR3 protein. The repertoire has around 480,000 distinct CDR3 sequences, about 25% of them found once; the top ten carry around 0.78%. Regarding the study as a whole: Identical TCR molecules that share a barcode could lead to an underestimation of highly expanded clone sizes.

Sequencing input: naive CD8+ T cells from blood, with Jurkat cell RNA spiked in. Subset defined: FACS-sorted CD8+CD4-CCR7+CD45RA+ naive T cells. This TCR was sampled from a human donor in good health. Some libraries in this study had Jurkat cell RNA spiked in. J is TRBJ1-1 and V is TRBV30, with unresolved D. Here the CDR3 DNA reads TGTGCCTGGAGTGTAATCCACTCTGAAGCTTTCTTT. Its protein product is CAWSVIHSEAFF.